The next 30 T cell receptor beta chains were all read from a single sample in a study of blood T cell repertoires in COVID-19. Clones were read by immunoSEQ multiplex PCR, and TCRdb kept only the in-frame ones, dropping some. The sample includes 75,000 to 90,000 clones, 85% of them seen just once. Input material: peripheral blood. The receptors were gathered from an elderly man with active or convalescent COVID-19.

This clone came up a few times. CDR3 residues: CASSSWTSGHNEQFF. The CDR3 DNA is TGCGCCAGCAGCTCCTGGACTAGCGGCCACAATGAGCAGTTCTTC. This sequence joins TRBV5-1 and TRBJ2-1, with 10 positions matching TRBD2. Germline-derived CDR1 and CDR2 are SGHRS and YFSETQ. V trimming: 3 bases; J trimming: 5 bases; junction bases outside the gene matches: 5. The CDR3 covers 15 residues.

The genes are TRBV7-2 and TRBJ1-5; 10 positions match TRBD1. Germline CDR1 SGHTA, CDR2 FQGNSA. The CDR3 is made up of 15 amino acids. The ends lost 2 bases at V and 4 bases at J; junction bases unmatched: 2. The CDR3 sequence is CASSLRDRGNQPQHF. The CDR3 bases are TGTGCCAGCAGCTTAAGGGACAGGGGAAATCAGCCCCAGCATTTT.

The chain joins TRBV13 to TRBJ2-7; TRBD2 agrees at 8 bases. Losses at the gene ends were 3 bases for V and 6 bases for J; bases not matched to a gene: 13. The CDR3 has 16 amino acids. CDR1 and CDR2 from the germline V gene are PRHDT and FYEKMQ (reference sequence). The CDR3 sequence: CASSLEVAGIRLEQYV. CDR3 in DNA: TGTGCCAGCAGCTTGGAGGTAGCGGGGATCCGGCTCGAGCAGTACGTC.

CDR3 sequence: CASSPGQGTYNEQFF. Here the CDR3 DNA reads TGTGCCAGCTCCCCAGGACAGGGAACCTACAATGAGCAGTTCTTC. The V gene is TRBV18, the J gene TRBJ2-1; 8 bases match TRBD1. CDR3 length: 15 amino acids. The V and J ends lost 6 bases and 2 bases, in that order; junction bases with no gene match: 6. Looked up from germline, CDR1 is KGHSH and CDR2 is LQKENI. Together with reference TRBV18 and TRBJ2-1, the CDR3 gives the full variable domain: NAGVMQNPRHLVRRRGQEARLRCSPMKGHSHVYWYRQLPEEGLKFMVYLQKENIIDESGMPKERFSAEFPKEGPSILRIQQVVRGDSAAYFCASSPGQGTYNEQFFGPGTRLTVL.

The rearrangement links TRBV6-5 to TRBJ1-2; weak D call: TRBD1 (6 bases). Trimming stripped 4 bases from V and 8 bases from J, with 17 bases between. The germline gives CDR1 MNHEY, CDR2 SVGAGI. The CDR3 totals 14 residues. The CDR3 DNA follows: TGTGCCAGCAGTTTAACAGGGATTCAGGGGGGCTACACCTTC. This gives the protein CASSLTGIQGGYTF.

This clone was observed a single time. The CDR3 sequence is CASSLARTGQQETQYF. The CDR3 DNA sequence: TGCGCCAGCAGCTTGGCCCGGACAGGGCAGCAAGAGACCCAGTACTTC. This chain links TRBV5-1 with TRBJ2-5; 8 bases line up with TRBD1. Germline CDR1 is SGHRS and CDR2 is YFSETQ. Losses at the gene ends were 0 bases for V and 2 bases for J; bases not matched to a gene: 6. There are 16 residues in the CDR3.

The V call is TRBV19, the J call TRBJ2-3, with 7 bases aligning to TRBD2. This CDR3 has 14 amino acids. V shed 6 bases, J shed 5 bases, and the junction held 8 bases outside the gene matches. Per the germline V gene, CDR1 is LNHDA and CDR2 is SQIVND (reference sequence). CDR3 sequence: CASSDSGRGDTQYF. CDR3 DNA: TGTGCCAGTAGCGATAGCGGGCGAGGAGATACGCAGTATTTT.

The table lists this clone with a count of one. J is TRBJ2-3 and V is TRBV6-4, with TRBD2 matching over 7 bases. The CDR3 length is 14 residues. From germline, CDR1 is MRHNA and CDR2 SNTAGT. The V segment lost 6 bases and the J segment 0 bases; nucleotides outside the gene matches: 3. In nucleotides, the CDR3 is TGTGCCAGCAGCGTACTAGCGAGCACAGATACGCAGTATTTT. Translating it yields CASSVLASTDTQYF.

The chain employs TRBV19 and TRBJ2-1; TRBD2 might be the D (5 bases). Germline V CDR1 and CDR2: LNHDA, SQIVND (reference sequence). Trimming pared 8 bases from V and 8 bases from J, leaving 10 bases between. There are 11 residues in the CDR3. CDR3 region: CASRAGDEQFF. As DNA, the CDR3 is TGTGCCAGTCGCGCCGGGGATGAGCAGTTCTTC.

Here the CDR3 reads CASSFGGAVTEAFF. In nucleotides, the CDR3 is TGCGCCAGCAGCTTTGGGGGCGCGGTGACTGAAGCTTTCTTT. The V call is TRBV5-1, the J call TRBJ1-1; D perhaps matches TRBD1 (6 bases). With 2 bases removed from V and 5 bases from J, the gap between germline ends came to 13 bases. The length of the CDR3 is 14 residues. CDR1 SGHRS and CDR2 YFSETQ come from the germline V gene. The full variable domain, in which reference TRBV5-1 and TRBJ1-1 provide the parts outside the CDR3, is KAGVTQTPRYLIKTRGQQVTLSCSPISGHRSVSWYQQTPGQGLQFLFEYFSETQRNKGNFPGRFSGRQFSNSRSEMNVSTLELGDSALYLCASSFGGAVTEAFFGQGTRLTVV.

The V gene is TRBV3-1 (or the pseudogene TRBV3-2), the J gene TRBJ2-4; D unresolved. From germline, CDR1 is LGHDT and CDR2 YNNKEL (reference sequence). V gave up 0 bases and J gave up 0 bases, with 3 bases separating them. The CDR3 totals 14 residues. The CDR3 DNA sequence: TGTGCCAGCAGCCAAGATCTAGCCAAAAACATTCAGTACTTC. Its translation: CASSQDLAKNIQYF.

This sequence joins TRBV5-1 and TRBJ2-5; TRBD1 matches 8 bases. The CDR3 contains 14 residues. The J segment lost 4 bases and the V segment lost 2 bases, leaving 4 bases of the junction unmatched. CDR1 SGHRS and CDR2 YFSETQ come from the germline V gene. The CDR3 sequence: CASSFTGGVETQYF. The CDR3 bases are TGCGCCAGCAGCTTTACAGGGGGTGTAGAGACCCAGTACTTC.

The chain combines TRBV11-3 with TRBJ2-1, with 10 bases aligning to TRBD2. This CDR3 comprises 16 residues. The V and J ends lost 1 base and 9 bases, in that order; junction bases with no gene match: 9. CDR1 is SGHNT, CDR2 YENEEA, per germline. DNA for the CDR3: TGTGCCAGCAGCTTAGTAGACTCCGGGACTAGCGTTGAGCAGTTCTTC. Translation gives CASSLVDSGTSVEQFF.

The chain has TRBV12-3 or TRBV12-4 and TRBJ1-1; unclear D gene. The CDR3 runs to 12 residues. Trimming left V 5 bases short and J 5 bases short, with 9 bases between. The CDR3 nucleotides read TGTGCCAGCAGTCACACGGGTACTGAAGCTTTCTTT. Translation gives CASSHTGTEAFF.

V gene TRBV24-1 combines with J gene TRBJ2-4, with D perhaps matching TRBD2 (5 bases). This CDR3 region has 15 residues. V was trimmed by 4 bases and J by 4 bases, leaving 13 bases between them. Germline V CDR1 and CDR2: KGHDR, SFDVKD. The chain's CDR3 is CATSDPRTEKNIQYF. CDR3 sequence (DNA): TGTGCCACCAGTGACCCCCGGACTGAAAAAAACATTCAGTACTTC.

This clone has more than one count but fewer than ten. The V call is TRBV30, the J call TRBJ1-2; 11 nucleotides match TRBD1. The junction had 6 bases not matched to a gene; V was cut back by 4 bases and J by 5 bases. The CDR3 loop spans 14 amino acids. The germline V gene encodes CDR1 GTSNPN and CDR2 SVGIG (reference sequence). The DNA for the CDR3 is TGTGCCTGGACCAAGGACAGGGGGCTATATGGCTACACCTTC. Translation: CAWTKDRGLYGYTF.

The chain employs TRBV5-1 and TRBJ2-3; D is undetermined. The CDR3 has 15 amino acids. Germline loops: CDR1 SGHRS, CDR2 YFSETQ. V dropped 2 bases and J dropped 1 base, with 11 bases sitting between them. The CDR3 here is CASSLATSRTDTQYF. The CDR3 coding sequence is TGCGCCAGCAGCTTAGCGACGTCCCGCACAGATACGCAGTATTTT.

This clone came up a few times. The chain joins TRBV18 to TRBJ2-1; D is possibly TRBD1 (5 bases). V was cut by 2 bases and J by 5 bases, with 10 bases left in between. The CDR3 is 14 residues long. Looked up from germline, CDR1 is KGHSH and CDR2 is LQKENI. The CDR3 DNA follows: TGTGCCAGCTCACCAAAGGACATTAACAATGAGCAGTTCTTC. Its translation: CASSPKDINNEQFF.

This clone was counted a single time. The rearrangement links TRBV28 to TRBJ2-3; 10 bases line up with TRBD1. In germline, CDR1 is MDHEN, CDR2 SYDVKM. The CDR3 runs to 13 residues. The J segment lost 5 bases and the V segment lost 6 bases, leaving 2 bases of the junction unmatched. The CDR3 DNA reads TGTGCCAGCAGGGGACAGGGGAAAGATACGCAGTATTTT. Translated, it gives CASRGQGKDTQYF.

The V call is TRBV19, the J call TRBJ1-1; 7 nucleotides match TRBD1. The CDR3 length is 13 residues. The germline V gene has CDR1 LNHDA and CDR2 SQIVND (reference sequence). V shed 5 bases, J shed 9 bases, and the junction held 9 bases outside the gene matches. CDR3 protein: CASSPRQGFKAFF. CDR3 sequence (DNA): TGTGCCAGTAGTCCCAGACAGGGTTTTAAAGCTTTCTTT.

The chain couples TRBV28 to TRBJ2-7, with D possibly matching TRBD1 (6 bases). Germline V CDR1 and CDR2: MDHEN, SYDVKM. This CDR3 spans 14 amino acids. V was cut by 4 bases and J by 2 bases, with 12 bases left in between. The CDR3 region is CASSSVDRPYEQYV. The DNA of the CDR3 is TGTGCCAGCAGTTCCGTTGACAGGCCCTACGAGCAGTACGTC.

J is TRBJ1-5 and V is TRBV11-2; 8 bases are a match to TRBD1. With 5 bases clipped from V and 6 bases from J, the junction kept 3 bases outside the gene matches. The CDR3 has 13 residues. The germline V gene encodes CDR1 SGHAT and CDR2 FQNNGV. CDR3 amino acids: CASSRDRGQPQHF. DNA for the CDR3: TGTGCCAGCAGCCGCGACAGGGGTCAGCCCCAGCATTTT.

V is TRBV7-2 and J is TRBJ2-3, with a possible D match to TRBD2 (5 bases). The V gene's germline CDR1 is SGHTA and CDR2 FQGNSA. The CDR3 loop spans 15 amino acids. V was trimmed by 7 bases and J by 0 bases, leaving 14 bases between them. The DNA for the CDR3 is TGTGCCAGCACCTCCGAGCGGATCAGCACAGATACGCAGTATTTT. Its protein is CASTSERISTDTQYF. The full variable domain, its missing parts supplied by reference TRBV7-2 and TRBJ2-3, is GAGVSQSPSNKVTEKGKDVELRCDPISGHTALYWYRQSLGQGLEFLIYFQGNSAPDKSGLPSDRFSAERTGGSVSTLTIQRTQQEDSAVYLCASTSERISTDTQYFGPGTRLTVL.

The chain uses TRBV5-1 and TRBJ1-3, with D possibly matching TRBD1 (6 bases). V lost 4 bases and J 0 bases, leaving 11 bases between the germline ends. Germline CDR1 and CDR2: SGHRS and YFSETQ. The CDR3 consists of 15 residues. The CDR3 nucleotides are TGCGCCAGCAGCCCGCGGACAGTCTCTGGAAACACCATATATTTT. It specifies CASSPRTVSGNTIYF.

The V gene is TRBV19, the J gene TRBJ2-2; 11 nucleotides match TRBD2. This CDR3 is built from 16 residues. The germline CDR1 and CDR2 sequences are LNHDA and SQIVND (reference sequence). Germline trimming cut 3 bases from V and 9 bases from J; bases unmatched to any gene: 9. CDR3 DNA: TGTGCCAGTAGTATGGGTCTAGCGGGGGGTTCCCGGGAGCTGTTTTTT. Encoded protein: CASSMGLAGGSRELFF.

The gene calls are TRBV5-1 and TRBJ2-1, with TRBD2 matching over 7 bases. After removal of 3 bases from V and 0 bases from J, the junction contained 12 bases not matched to a gene. This CDR3 has 18 residues. Germline values: CDR1 SGHRS, CDR2 YFSETQ. The CDR3 here is CASSSRGTHISSYNEQFF. In DNA, the CDR3 is TGCGCCAGCAGCTCGCGGGGGACCCATATATCCTCCTACAATGAGCAGTTCTTC. The full variable domain, completed using reference TRBV5-1 and TRBJ2-1, is KAGVTQTPRYLIKTRGQQVTLSCSPISGHRSVSWYQQTPGQGLQFLFEYFSETQRNKGNFPGRFSGRQFSNSRSEMNVSTLELGDSALYLCASSSRGTHISSYNEQFFGPGTRLTVL.

The CDR3 here is CASSQSQTSTDTQYF. CDR3 sequence (DNA): TGTGCCAGCAGCCAAAGCCAGACTAGCACAGATACGCAGTATTTT. The chain employs TRBV3-1 (or the pseudogene TRBV3-2) and TRBJ2-3; D not certain. V was pared by 2 bases and J by 0 bases, with 9 bases between. CDR1 is LGHDT, CDR2 YNNKEL, per germline (reference sequence). CDR3 length equals 15 residues.

The chain employs TRBV19 and TRBJ1-4, with TRBD1 as a possible D gene (6 bases). Germline loops: CDR1 LNHDA, CDR2 SQIVND (reference sequence). CDR3 size: 14 residues. V lost 9 bases to trimming and J lost 8 bases, with 19 bases between them. The DNA of the CDR3 is TGTGCCAGCCTACTTCAGGGGTATGAGGAAAAACTGTTTTTT. It codes for CASLLQGYEEKLFF.

J is TRBJ2-3 and V is TRBV28; D call uncertain. Looked up from germline, CDR1 is MDHEN and CDR2 is SYDVKM. The CDR3 has 12 residues. V dropped 1 base and J dropped 7 bases, with 6 bases sitting between them. The DNA for the CDR3 is TGTGCCAGCAGTTTATTAGTGAATACGCAGTATTTT. Its translation: CASSLLVNTQYF.

The chain has TRBV10-3 and TRBJ1-6, with unresolved D. The V and J ends lost 4 bases and 8 bases respectively, with 12 bases between them. There are 14 residues in the CDR3. Germline CDR1 ENHRY, CDR2 SYGVKD. CDR3 protein: CAISGGRLDSPLHF. The CDR3 bases are TGTGCCATCAGTGGAGGGAGATTAGATTCACCCCTCCACTTT.